The clone carrying this TCR beta chain was picked up a small number of times. This sample was taken from a study of tumor-infiltrating lymphocytes in oesophageal squamous cell carcinoma. Trimming cost V 3 bases and J 4 bases, with 20 bases left between them. The germline gives CDR1 SGHNT, CDR2 YYREEE (reference sequence). The CDR3 length is 17 residues. TCRdb reprocessed the PCR reads via MiXCR and lists one record per CDR3 protein. The sample contains roughly 3,800 distinct CDR3 sequences, approximately 19% of which appear only once. The chain joins TRBV5-4 to TRBJ1-3; maybe TRBD1 (6 bases). The clonotype was recovered from a male donor with esophageal squamous cell carcinoma. Sequencing was carried out using normal esophageal tissue next to the tumor. CDR3 in DNA: TGTGCCAGCAGCTCCATGAAGGGGGGGCATGGAGGAAACACCATATATTTT. Amino acids: CASSSMKGGHGGNTIYF.